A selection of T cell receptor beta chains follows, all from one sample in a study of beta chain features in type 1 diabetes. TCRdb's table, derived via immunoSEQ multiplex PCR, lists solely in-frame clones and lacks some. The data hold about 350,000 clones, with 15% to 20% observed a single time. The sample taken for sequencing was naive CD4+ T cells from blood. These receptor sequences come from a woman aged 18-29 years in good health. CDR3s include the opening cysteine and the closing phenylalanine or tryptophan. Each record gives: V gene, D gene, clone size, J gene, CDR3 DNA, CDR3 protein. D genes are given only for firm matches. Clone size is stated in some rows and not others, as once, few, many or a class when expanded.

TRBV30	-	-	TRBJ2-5	TGTGCCTGGAGTGGGACAGCACTCCAAGAGACCCAGTACTTC	CAWSGTALQETQYF
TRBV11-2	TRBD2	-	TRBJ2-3	TGTGCCAGCAGCTTTAGCGGGGCTGAGGCAGATACGCAGTATTTT	CASSFSGAEADTQYF
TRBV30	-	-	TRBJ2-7	TGTGCCTGGAGGGATGCGGCGGGAGAGCAGTACTTC	CAWRDAAGEQYF
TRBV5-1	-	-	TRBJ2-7	TGCGCCAGCAGCGGTGGCCTAGACAGGTGGGCACGGCAGTACTTC	CASSGGLDRWARQYF
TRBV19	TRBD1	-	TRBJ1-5	TGTGCCAGTACAGGGGGCTCTCTCTTTCAGCCCCAGCATTTT	CASTGGSLFQPQHF
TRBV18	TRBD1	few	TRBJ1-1	TGTGCCAGCTCCCCGGGACAGTGGAACACTGAAGCTTTCTTT	CASSPGQWNTEAFF
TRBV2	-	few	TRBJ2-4	TGTGCCAGCAGGGGCCTGGAAGGCAAAAACATTCAGTACTTC	CASRGLEGKNIQYF
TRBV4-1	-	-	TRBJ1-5	TGCGCCAGCAGCCAAGATAGCCAGAACGGACAGCCCCAGCATTTT	CASSQDSQNGQPQHF
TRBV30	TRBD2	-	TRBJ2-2	TGTGCCTGGAGTCGGGCTAGCGGGGGTAGCACCGGGGAGCTGTTTTTT	CAWSRASGGSTGELFF
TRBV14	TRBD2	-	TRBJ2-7	TGTGCCAGCAGTCCCGGGAGGGTCAGCTCCTACGAGCAGTACTTC	CASSPGRVSSYEQYF
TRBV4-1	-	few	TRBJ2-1	TGCGCCAGCAGCCAACCAGGGGCGGATGAGCAGTTCTTC	CASSQPGADEQFF
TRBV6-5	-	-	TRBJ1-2	TGTGCCAGCAGTTACTCGATGGCGTGGCAGGGATCTGGCTACACCTTC	CASSYSMAWQGSGYTF
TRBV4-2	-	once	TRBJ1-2	TGTGCCAGCAGCCTCGGGTCTAACAGGGGCTACACCTTC	CASSLGSNRGYTF
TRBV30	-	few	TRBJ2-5	TGTGCCCTACAGATACAAGAGACCCAGTACTTC	CALQIQETQYF
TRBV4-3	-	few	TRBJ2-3	TGCGCCAGCAGCCAAGGGTCACTCAGGATGGGGGCATACACAGATACGCAGTATTTT	CASSQGSLRMGAYTDTQYF
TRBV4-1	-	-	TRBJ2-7	TGCGCCAGCAGCCAACCGCTAGCCCGCTACGAGCAGTACTTC	CASSQPLARYEQYF
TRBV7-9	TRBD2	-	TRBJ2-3	TGTGCCAGCAGCTTGATACTAGCGGGATACGTCCCCGATACGCAGTATTTT	CASSLILAGYVPDTQYF
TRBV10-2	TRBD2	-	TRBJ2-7	TGCGCCAGCAGCGAACTAGGACTAGCGGGGGTGGAGCAGTACTTC	CASSELGLAGVEQYF
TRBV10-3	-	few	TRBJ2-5	TGTGCCACGGGTGTGGGGGCGGCTTGGGAGACCCAGTACTTC	CATGVGAAWETQYF
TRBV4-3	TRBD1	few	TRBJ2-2	TGCGCCAGCAGCCAAGTCTCGGGACAGGGGGCGATTCTGACCGGGGAGCTGTTTTTT	CASSQVSGQGAILTGELFF
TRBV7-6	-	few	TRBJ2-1	TGTGCCAGCAGCTTAGACAGGGCGAGCTCCTACAATGAGCAGTTCTTC	CASSLDRASSYNEQFF
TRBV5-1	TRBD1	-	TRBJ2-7	TGCGCCAGCAGCTCGGGACAGGGGGGAAGCGAGCAGTACTTC	CASSSGQGGSEQYF
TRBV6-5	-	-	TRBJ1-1	TGTGCCAGCAGTTACTCGGCGACTCTAAACACTGAAGCTTTCTTT	CASSYSATLNTEAFF
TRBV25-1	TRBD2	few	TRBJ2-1	TGTGCCAGCAGTGAATTCGGGGGGAAGCCCTACAATGAGCAGTTCTTC	CASSEFGGKPYNEQFF
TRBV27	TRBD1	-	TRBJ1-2	TGTGCCAGCAGTTCCGAGAGGGGGACAGGGGTCGGCCGGCTTAACTATGGCTACACCTTC	CASSSERGTGVGRLNYGYTF
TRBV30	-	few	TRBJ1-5	TGTGCCTGGTCGACAGATAATCAGCCCCAGCATTTT	CAWSTDNQPQHF
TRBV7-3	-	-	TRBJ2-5	TGTGCCAGCAGCCGGGGGACCCAAGAGACCCAGTACTTC	CASSRGTQETQYF
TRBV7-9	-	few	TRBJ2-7	TGTGCCAGCAGCTTAGGAGGGAGCCGACACGAGCAGTACTTC	CASSLGGSRHEQYF
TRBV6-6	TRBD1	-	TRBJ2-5	TGTGCCAGCAGTCCCGGGACAGAGGTGAGGACCCAGTACTTC	CASSPGTEVRTQYF
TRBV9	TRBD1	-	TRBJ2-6	TGTGCCCCTGACAGGGGGTGGTGGAATGGGGCCAACGTCCTGACTTTC	CAPDRGWWNGANVLTF
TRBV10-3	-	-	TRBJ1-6	TGTGCCATCGCCTTCAGCTCCTATAATTCACCCCTCCACTTT	CAIAFSSYNSPLHF
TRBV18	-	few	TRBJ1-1	TGTGCCAGCTCACCAAGATCACTCGGGAACACTGAAGCTTTCTTT	CASSPRSLGNTEAFF
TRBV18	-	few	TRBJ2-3	TGTGCCAGCTCACCGGACAGACAAATACCCACAGATACGCAGTATTTT	CASSPDRQIPTDTQYF
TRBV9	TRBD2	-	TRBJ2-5	TGTGCCAGCAGCGTAGGGGGCAGCGGGGCAGGAGAGACCCAGTACTTC	CASSVGGSGAGETQYF
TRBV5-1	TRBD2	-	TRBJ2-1	TGCGCCAGCAGTGTAGCGGGGGTGTCCTACAATGAGCAGTTCTTC	CASSVAGVSYNEQFF
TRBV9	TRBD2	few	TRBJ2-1	TGTGCCAGCAGCGTAATGGCTAGCGGGGGGTACAATGAGCAGTTCTTC	CASSVMASGGYNEQFF
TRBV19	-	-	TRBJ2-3	TGTGCCAGCCGCCGGGACTGGGGCGCAGATACGCAGTATTTT	CASRRDWGADTQYF
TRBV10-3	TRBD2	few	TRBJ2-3	TGTGCCATCAGTCTAGCGGGAGGGCGTGATACGCAGTATTTT	CAISLAGGRDTQYF
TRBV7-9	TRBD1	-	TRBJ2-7	TGTGCCAGCAGCCCGATGACAGGGGCCTACGAGCAGTACTTC	CASSPMTGAYEQYF
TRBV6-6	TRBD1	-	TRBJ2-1	TGTGCCAGCAGCCGAACAGGGGACTCCTACAATGAGCAGTTCTTC	CASSRTGDSYNEQFF
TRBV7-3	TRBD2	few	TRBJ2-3	TGTGCCAGCAGCTCGGGGGGGGCGCAGTATTTT	CASSSGGAQYF
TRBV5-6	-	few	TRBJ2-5	TGTGCCAGCAGCTTGGTTTCCCGGGGAGAGACCCAGTACTTC	CASSLVSRGETQYF
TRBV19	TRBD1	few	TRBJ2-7	TGTGCCAGTAGAGGGACAGGGTTCGAGCAGTACTTC	CASRGTGFEQYF
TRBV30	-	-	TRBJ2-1	TGTGCCTGGAGTGTACAGGAACTGGAGCAGTTCTTC	CAWSVQELEQFF
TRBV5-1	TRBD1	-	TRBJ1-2	TGCGCCAGCAGCCTGGACAGGGACTATGGCTACACCTTC	CASSLDRDYGYTF
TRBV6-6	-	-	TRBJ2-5	TGTGCCAGCAGTTTCTCAGGGGAAGAGACCCAGTACTTC	CASSFSGEETQYF
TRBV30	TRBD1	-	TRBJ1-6	TGTGCCTGCGCAGGGACAGAGACATCACCCCTCCACTTT	CACAGTETSPLHF
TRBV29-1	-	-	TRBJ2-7	TGCAGCGTAACCACAGAAACCTACGAGCAGTACTTC	CSVTTETYEQYF
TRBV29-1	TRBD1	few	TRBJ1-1	TGCAGCGTGGGCCGGACAGGGAATTTGAACACTGAAGCTTTCTTT	CSVGRTGNLNTEAFF
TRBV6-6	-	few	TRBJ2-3	TGTGCCAGCAGTTACCTGACAGATACGCAGTATTTT	CASSYLTDTQYF
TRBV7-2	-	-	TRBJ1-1	TGTGCCAGCAGCCCACAGGGTTTGAACACTGAAGCTTTCTTT	CASSPQGLNTEAFF
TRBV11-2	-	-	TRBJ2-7	TGTGCCAGCAGCTTGGACAGTTTGTCCTACGAGCAGTACTTC	CASSLDSLSYEQYF
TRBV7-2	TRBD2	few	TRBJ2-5	TGTGCCCGGGGGGGGACCCCTCCCCCCAATCAAGAGACCCAGTACTTC	CARGGTPPPNQETQYF
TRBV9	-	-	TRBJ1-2	TGTGCCAGCAGCGCTAACAGGGCCTATGGCTACACCTTC	CASSANRAYGYTF
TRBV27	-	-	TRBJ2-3	TGTGCCAGCAGCCTCAGGGGCTACACAGATACGCAGTATTTT	CASSLRGYTDTQYF
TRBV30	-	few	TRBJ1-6	TGTGCCTGGACAGATAATTCACCCCTCCACTTT	CAWTDNSPLHF
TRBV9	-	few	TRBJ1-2	TGTGCCAGCAGCGTAGGTCCGGGAATCGGTGGCTACACCTTC	CASSVGPGIGGYTF
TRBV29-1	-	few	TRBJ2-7	TGCAGCGTCGCTTGGAGGTCCTACGAGCAGTACTTC	CSVAWRSYEQYF
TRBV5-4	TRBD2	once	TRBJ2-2	TGTGCCAGCAGCTCCTCCTTAGCGGGCCATCGGGAGCTGTTTTTT	CASSSSLAGHRELFF